This record looks at one T cell receptor (beta chain) sequence and its context. Its antigen remains unknown. There are 16 residues in the CDR3. Per germline, CDR1 SGHRS and CDR2 YFSETQ. V was shortened by 0 bases and J by 0 bases, with 10 bases between the two germline ends. This specimen belongs to a study of T cell responses to AZD1222 COVID-19 vaccine. Overall study results and limits: Clonal diversity may have been underestimated in mostly white British donors. When two AZD1222 doses had been given, Spike-specific TCR breadth and depth rose. Among vaccine-associated CD4 TCRs, coverage spanned spike, with dominance at 160-218 and 743-854. None of the repertoires were sampled until the peak T cell response had passed.

Measured with immunoSEQ multiplex PCR; TCRdb has only the in-frame clones, and not every one. In the table there are about 120,000 clones, 85% to 90% of which are singletons. The receptor's source is an adult in good health. Specimen: peripheral blood, collected on day 0 of AZD1222 vaccination. This chain links TRBV5-1 with TRBJ1-3; maybe TRBD1 (6 bases). CDR3 protein: CASSLVGGASGNTIYF. In nucleotides, the CDR3 is TGCGCCAGCAGCTTGGTCGGGGGCGCCTCTGGAAACACCATATATTTT.